This is a list of T cell receptor beta chains from one sample in a study of T cell responses to AZD1222 COVID-19 vaccine. Data came from immunoSEQ multiplex PCR; TCRdb stores just in-frame clones and leaves some out. The data show roughly 120,000 clones, with approximately 85% seen just once and approximately 5.9% held by the top ten. The sequenced sample was peripheral blood, obtained on day 0 of AZD1222 vaccination. Receptors were obtained from an adult in good health. Each CDR3 is given with its conserved first and last residue. Each record gives: V gene, D gene, J gene, clone size, CDR3 protein, CDR3 DNA. The D gene is left open where the match is weak. Clone size, where shown, is once, few, many, or a class for clones that have expanded.

v_call: TRBV5-1
d_call: NA
j_call: TRBJ1-2
clone_size: NA
cdr3_aa: CASSFGGSLGLSPGYTF
cdr3_nt: TGCGCCAGCAGCTTTGGTGGTAGTTTGGGGCTAAGTCCGGGCTACACCTTC

v_call: TRBV7-8
d_call: TRBD1
j_call: TRBJ2-6
clone_size: few
cdr3_aa: CASSLRDRGSGANVLTF
cdr3_nt: TGTGCCAGCAGCTTACGGGACAGGGGTTCTGGGGCCAACGTCCTGACTTTC

v_call: TRBV3-1/TRBV3-2
d_call: TRBD1
j_call: TRBJ1-2
clone_size: NA
cdr3_aa: CASSRGTGGHYGYTF
cdr3_nt: TGTGCCAGCAGCCGGGGGACAGGGGGCCACTATGGCTACACCTTC

v_call: TRBV2
d_call: TRBD1
j_call: TRBJ1-3
clone_size: NA
cdr3_aa: CASTTQGVAGNTIYF
cdr3_nt: TGTGCCAGCACTACTCAGGGGGTGGCTGGAAACACCATATATTTT

v_call: TRBV18
d_call: NA
j_call: TRBJ2-3
clone_size: once
cdr3_aa: CASSPGGQGTDTQYF
cdr3_nt: TGTGCCAGCTCACCAGGGGGTCAAGGAACAGATACGCAGTATTTT

v_call: TRBV7-8
d_call: NA
j_call: TRBJ1-4
clone_size: NA
cdr3_aa: CASSPGLGEKLFF
cdr3_nt: TGTGCCAGCAGCCCGGGGCTTGGAGAAAAACTGTTTTTT

v_call: TRBV7-9
d_call: NA
j_call: TRBJ1-5
clone_size: once
cdr3_aa: CASSPINQPQHF
cdr3_nt: TGTGCCAGCAGCCCAATCAATCAGCCCCAGCATTTT

v_call: TRBV5-4
d_call: TRBD1
j_call: TRBJ2-7
clone_size: NA
cdr3_aa: CASSFYDWDRRSYEQYF
cdr3_nt: TGTGCCAGCAGCTTCTACGACTGGGACAGACGTTCCTACGAGCAGTACTTC

v_call: TRBV5-5
d_call: NA
j_call: TRBJ1-2
clone_size: few
cdr3_aa: CASSLTEYYGYTF
cdr3_nt: TGTGCCAGCAGCCTGACGGAATACTATGGCTACACCTTC

v_call: TRBV2
d_call: NA
j_call: TRBJ1-4
clone_size: few
cdr3_aa: CASSDQETGEKLFF
cdr3_nt: TGTGCCAGCAGTGACCAAGAGACGGGAGAAAAACTGTTTTTT

v_call: TRBV19
d_call: NA
j_call: TRBJ1-5
clone_size: NA
cdr3_aa: CASSLTIFNQPQHF
cdr3_nt: TGTGCCAGTAGCCTGACCATTTTTAATCAGCCCCAGCATTTT

v_call: TRBV3-1/TRBV3-2
d_call: NA
j_call: TRBJ1-1
clone_size: NA
cdr3_aa: CASSFDTEAFF
cdr3_nt: TGTGCCAGCAGCTTCGACACTGAAGCTTTCTTT

v_call: TRBV6-5
d_call: NA
j_call: TRBJ2-3
clone_size: NA
cdr3_aa: CASSLSIGTQYF
cdr3_nt: TGTGCCAGCAGTCTCTCAATTGGTACGCAGTATTTT

v_call: TRBV6-2/TRBV6-3
d_call: NA
j_call: TRBJ2-7
clone_size: NA
cdr3_aa: CASSYVVGGSSYEQYF
cdr3_nt: TGTGCCAGCAGTTATGTGGTCGGGGGTAGCTCCTACGAGCAGTACTTC

v_call: TRBV27
d_call: TRBD1
j_call: TRBJ1-4
clone_size: NA
cdr3_aa: CASSLGQSNEKLFF
cdr3_nt: TGTGCCAGCAGTTTGGGACAGTCTAATGAAAAACTGTTTTTT

v_call: TRBV7-8
d_call: NA
j_call: TRBJ2-4
clone_size: NA
cdr3_aa: CASSFEGGARNIQYF
cdr3_nt: TGTGCCAGCAGCTTTGAAGGGGGGGCAAGAAACATTCAGTACTTC

v_call: TRBV28
d_call: TRBD2
j_call: TRBJ2-7
clone_size: NA
cdr3_aa: CASSLMTSGGRFLTVGQYF
cdr3_nt: TGTGCCAGCAGTTTGATGACTAGCGGGGGTCGCTTTCTTACGGTTGGGCAGTACTTC

v_call: TRBV6-2/TRBV6-3
d_call: NA
j_call: TRBJ1-1
clone_size: NA
cdr3_aa: CASSYSPVNTEAFF
cdr3_nt: TGTGCCAGCAGTTACTCCCCGGTGAACACTGAAGCTTTCTTT

v_call: TRBV3-1/TRBV3-2
d_call: TRBD1
j_call: TRBJ2-5
clone_size: NA
cdr3_aa: CASTEGSGTGVMEGPLETQYF
cdr3_nt: TGTGCCAGCACCGAGGGCTCCGGGACAGGGGTAATGGAAGGTCCGTTGGAGACCCAGTACTTC

v_call: TRBV2
d_call: NA
j_call: TRBJ2-5
clone_size: NA
cdr3_aa: CAGLGAQETQYF
cdr3_nt: TGTGCCGGCCTGGGAGCCCAAGAGACCCAGTACTTC

v_call: TRBV5-4
d_call: TRBD1
j_call: TRBJ2-1
clone_size: once
cdr3_aa: CASSLRTPGGHEQFF
cdr3_nt: TGTGCCAGCAGCTTGAGGACCCCAGGGGGCCATGAGCAGTTCTTC

v_call: TRBV11-1
d_call: NA
j_call: TRBJ2-3
clone_size: NA
cdr3_aa: CASSPLTRSGADTQYF
cdr3_nt: TGTGCCAGCAGCCCACTAACTAGATCGGGCGCAGATACGCAGTATTTT

v_call: TRBV7-3
d_call: TRBD1
j_call: TRBJ1-1
clone_size: NA
cdr3_aa: CASSERRQGANTEAFF
cdr3_nt: TGTGCCAGCAGCGAAAGGAGACAGGGGGCGAACACTGAAGCTTTCTTT

v_call: TRBV13
d_call: TRBD2
j_call: TRBJ2-2
clone_size: NA
cdr3_aa: CASSATSGGPLSAELFF
cdr3_nt: TGTGCCAGCAGCGCGACTAGCGGGGGCCCTCTTAGTGCGGAGCTGTTTTTT

v_call: TRBV7-9
d_call: TRBD1
j_call: TRBJ1-5
clone_size: NA
cdr3_aa: CASSPGGGNQPQHF
cdr3_nt: TGTGCCAGCAGCCCAGGGGGGGGTAATCAGCCCCAGCATTTT

v_call: TRBV5-4
d_call: NA
j_call: TRBJ1-4
clone_size: NA
cdr3_aa: CASSTSDTNWEKLFF
cdr3_nt: TGTGCCAGCAGCACCTCGGACACCAACTGGGAAAAACTGTTTTTT

v_call: TRBV13
d_call: TRBD1
j_call: TRBJ2-7
clone_size: NA
cdr3_aa: CASSPGGRGYEQYF
cdr3_nt: TGTGCCAGCAGCCCAGGGGGCAGGGGGTACGAGCAGTACTTC

v_call: TRBV7-9
d_call: NA
j_call: TRBJ1-1
clone_size: NA
cdr3_aa: CASSGRVMNTEAFF
cdr3_nt: TGTGCCAGCAGCGGGCGGGTGATGAACACTGAAGCTTTCTTT

v_call: TRBV7-9
d_call: NA
j_call: TRBJ2-1
clone_size: NA
cdr3_aa: CASSTPSTTYNEQFF
cdr3_nt: TGTGCCAGCAGCACGCCTAGCACGACCTACAATGAGCAGTTCTTC

v_call: TRBV9
d_call: NA
j_call: TRBJ1-6
clone_size: NA
cdr3_aa: CASSVADSGNSPLHF
cdr3_nt: TGTGCCAGCAGCGTAGCTGACTCTGGTAATTCACCCCTCCACTTT

v_call: TRBV28
d_call: TRBD1
j_call: TRBJ2-1
clone_size: NA
cdr3_aa: CASSGQDINEQFF
cdr3_nt: TGTGCCAGCAGCGGACAGGACATCAATGAGCAGTTCTTC

v_call: TRBV6-1
d_call: NA
j_call: TRBJ1-2
clone_size: NA
cdr3_aa: CAIQGHGYTF
cdr3_nt: TGTGCCATCCAGGGTCACGGCTACACCTTC

v_call: TRBV5-5
d_call: NA
j_call: TRBJ1-5
clone_size: NA
cdr3_aa: CASSSYSGTGNQPQHF
cdr3_nt: TGTGCCAGCAGCTCGTATTCAGGTACGGGCAATCAGCCCCAGCATTTT

v_call: TRBV10-3
d_call: NA
j_call: TRBJ2-2
clone_size: NA
cdr3_aa: CAAQRDTGELFF
cdr3_nt: TGTGCCGCCCAGAGGGACACCGGGGAGCTGTTTTTT

v_call: TRBV2
d_call: NA
j_call: TRBJ1-2
clone_size: few
cdr3_aa: CASREVKSYGYTF
cdr3_nt: TGTGCCAGCCGGGAAGTCAAATCCTATGGCTACACCTTC

v_call: TRBV7-9
d_call: NA
j_call: TRBJ2-3
clone_size: NA
cdr3_aa: CASEYHGGYGRRRTDTQYF
cdr3_nt: TGTGCCAGCGAATACCATGGAGGATACGGCAGGAGAAGAACAGATACGCAGTATTTT

v_call: TRBV30
d_call: NA
j_call: TRBJ1-1
clone_size: NA
cdr3_aa: CAWKGNTEAFF
cdr3_nt: TGTGCCTGGAAAGGGAACACTGAAGCTTTCTTT

v_call: TRBV25-1
d_call: NA
j_call: TRBJ2-7
clone_size: NA
cdr3_aa: CASSEPGPREYEQYF
cdr3_nt: TGTGCCAGCAGTGAACCGGGACCGAGAGAGTACGAGCAGTACTTC

v_call: TRBV6-1
d_call: NA
j_call: TRBJ1-1
clone_size: few
cdr3_aa: CASSEFRNGNTEAFF
cdr3_nt: TGTGCCAGCAGTGAGTTTCGCAACGGGAACACTGAAGCTTTCTTT

v_call: TRBV12-3/TRBV12-4
d_call: TRBD1
j_call: TRBJ1-2
clone_size: once
cdr3_aa: CAILGTGFGYTF
cdr3_nt: TGTGCCATCCTGGGGACAGGGTTTGGCTACACCTTC

v_call: TRBV28
d_call: TRBD2
j_call: TRBJ2-1
clone_size: NA
cdr3_aa: CASSNGLAGGLTYNEQFF
cdr3_nt: TGTGCCAGCAGTAACGGACTAGCGGGGGGGCTGACCTACAATGAGCAGTTCTTC

v_call: TRBV7-9
d_call: NA
j_call: TRBJ2-3
clone_size: NA
cdr3_aa: CASSASGGGGTDTQYF
cdr3_nt: TGTGCCAGCTCGGCTTCCGGGGGAGGAGGCACAGATACGCAGTATTTT